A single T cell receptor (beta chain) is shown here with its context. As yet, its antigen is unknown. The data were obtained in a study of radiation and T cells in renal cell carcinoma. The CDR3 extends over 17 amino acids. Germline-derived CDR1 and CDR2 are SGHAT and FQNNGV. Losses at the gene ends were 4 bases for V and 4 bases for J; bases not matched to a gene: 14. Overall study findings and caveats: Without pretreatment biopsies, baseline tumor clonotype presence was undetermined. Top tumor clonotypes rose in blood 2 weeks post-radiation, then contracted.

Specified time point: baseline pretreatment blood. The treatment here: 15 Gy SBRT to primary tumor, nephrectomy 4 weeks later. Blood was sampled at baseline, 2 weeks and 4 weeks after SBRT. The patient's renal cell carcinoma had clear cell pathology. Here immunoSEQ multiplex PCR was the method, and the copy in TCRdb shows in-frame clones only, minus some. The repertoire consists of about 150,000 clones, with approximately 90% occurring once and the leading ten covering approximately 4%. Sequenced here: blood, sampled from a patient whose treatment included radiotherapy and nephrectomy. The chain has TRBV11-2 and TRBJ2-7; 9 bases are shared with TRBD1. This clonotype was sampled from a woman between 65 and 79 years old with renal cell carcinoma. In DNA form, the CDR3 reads TGTGCCAGCAGCTCATCGACAGGGGGAGGATGGACTTACGAGCAGTACTTC. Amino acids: CASSSSTGGGWTYEQYF.